This T cell receptor beta chain was profiled in a study of vaccination and CD4 T cells after COVID-19. The wider study: Stimulation of cells relied on overlapping spike peptides derived from SARS-CoV-2, HCoV-NL63, HCoV-OC43 and HCoV-229E.

CD4+ T cells that had been cultured provided DNA sequenced with the Oncomine TCR Beta short-read assay. From the PCR reads, TCRdb called clonotypes with MiXCR, one entry per CDR3 protein. The sample yields about 18,000 distinct CDR3 sequences, less than 65% seen once. Broader study findings: This study had few convalescent patients and no early post-infection samples. Recorded median SARS-CoV-2-reactive clonotype numbers increased from approximately 21 to 40 without reaching significance.

With regard to this clonotype: The antigen is not known.

The treatment here: approximately 9-day PBMC culture with coronavirus spike peptide pools or control peptides (ViraFEST assay). V shed 6 bases and J 0 bases; nucleotides not matched to a gene: 8. CDR1 is MNHNS, CDR2 SASEGT, per germline. There are 16 residues in the CDR3. Sequences were obtained from CD4+ T cells from blood, cultured in vitro. The rearrangement joins TRBV6-1 to TRBJ2-1; 7 bases are a match to TRBD1. This receptor was taken from a human donor who had recovered from COVID-19. CDR3 DNA: TGTGCCAGCAGGGTAGACAGGGCGAGCTCCTACAATGAGCAGTTCTTC. This codes for CASRVDRASSYNEQFF.